This T cell receptor beta chain emerged from a study of regulatory T cells in long-lasting Graves disease. Building the TCR beta libraries relied on iRepertoire HTBI primers, and CDR3 regions underwent Arm-PCR. TCRdb independently ran MiXCR on the multiplex PCR reads; one entry per CDR3 protein. Among about 450,000 distinct CDR3 sequences listed, approximately 16% were seen once. This clonotype has ten or more counts. The V and J ends lost 6 bases and 4 bases, in that order; junction bases with no gene match: 10. The length of the CDR3 is 17 residues. Germline V gene sequence: CDR1 LNHDA, CDR2 SQIVND (reference sequence). As for time point: newly diagnosed GD, antithyroid drugs for less than 3 months. PBMC RNA was the source of the TCR library. The sample was also linked to a second study, of T cells in Graves' hyperthyroidism and ophthalmopathy. From that paper: Thyroid ultrasound, orbital computed tomography, clinical symptoms, and serum thyroxine and TRAb underpinned diagnoses.

This clonotype was sampled from a woman younger than 45 with Graves disease. The sample was peripheral blood mononuclear cells (PBMCs), taken at new diagnosis, from a patient treated with antithyroid drugs. The chain has TRBV19 and TRBJ2-2, with 11 positions matching TRBD2. The CDR3: CASRVTSGRKVTGELFF. The CDR3 DNA reads as TGTGCCAGTAGGGTAACTAGCGGGAGAAAGGTCACCGGGGAGCTGTTTTTT.